These T cell receptor beta chains were read from a single sample in a study of identical twins. TCRdb used MiXCR to reprocess the 5' RACE reads, holding one entry per CDR3 protein. The repertoire consists of about 240,000 distinct CDR3 sequences, with 10% occurring once and the leading ten covering 10%. Sequencing was carried out using memory T cells sorted from blood. The receptors shown here come from a man aged 50 or older in good health. Both conserved end residues are part of each CDR3. The order of the fields is J gene, clone size, D gene, V gene, CDR3 DNA, CDR3 protein. The D gene is left open where the match is weak. Part of the rows lack a size; the others show once, few, many or a class for expanded clones.

j_call: TRBJ2-3; clone_size: many; d_call: .; v_call: TRBV6-6; cdr3_nt: TGTGCCAGCCAAAGGGGGGCGCAGTATTTT; cdr3_aa: CASQRGAQYF
j_call: TRBJ1-2; clone_size: many; d_call: .; v_call: TRBV9; cdr3_nt: TGTGCCAGCAGCGCCTACCCCGGGACTCTTGGGGGCTACACCTTC; cdr3_aa: CASSAYPGTLGGYTF
j_call: TRBJ2-7; clone_size: few; d_call: .; v_call: TRBV20-1; cdr3_nt: TGCAGTGCTATTTCCCGGACGGATGCGTCGGGCGAGCAGTACTTC; cdr3_aa: CSAISRTDASGEQYF
j_call: TRBJ2-1; clone_size: many; d_call: .; v_call: TRBV4-1; cdr3_nt: TGCGCCAGCAGCCCGCGGGACACCGGTTACAATGAGCAGTTCTTC; cdr3_aa: CASSPRDTGYNEQFF
j_call: TRBJ2-7; clone_size: few; d_call: TRBD1; v_call: TRBV3-1; cdr3_nt: TGTGCCAGCAGCCAGGGGGACAGATTTCAGTACTTC; cdr3_aa: CASSQGDRFQYF
j_call: TRBJ2-5; clone_size: many; d_call: TRBD2; v_call: TRBV28; cdr3_nt: TGTGCCAGCAGTTCCAGGACTAGCGGGCCGACCGGGACCCAGTACTTC; cdr3_aa: CASSSRTSGPTGTQYF
j_call: TRBJ2-7; clone_size: .; d_call: .; v_call: TRBV20-1; cdr3_nt: TGCAGTGCTAGAGGCAGGTTGAGGAACGAGCAGTACTTC; cdr3_aa: CSARGRLRNEQYF
j_call: TRBJ2-2; clone_size: many; d_call: TRBD1; v_call: TRBV7-2; cdr3_nt: TGTGCCAGCAGCCGCAACAGGGGTGGGGAGCTGTTTTTT; cdr3_aa: CASSRNRGGELFF
j_call: TRBJ2-2; clone_size: .; d_call: TRBD2; v_call: TRBV6-1; cdr3_nt: TGTGCCAGCAGTCCGAATCCCGGGACTAGCGGGTCAGGGGAGCTGTTTTTT; cdr3_aa: CASSPNPGTSGSGELFF
j_call: TRBJ2-1; clone_size: few; d_call: TRBD1; v_call: TRBV20-1; cdr3_nt: TGCAGCTGTGGGGTAGGACAGGGGGCGAGGGGGCAGTTCTTC; cdr3_aa: CSCGVGQGARGQFF
j_call: TRBJ2-1; clone_size: .; d_call: TRBD2; v_call: TRBV6-2/TRBV6-3; cdr3_nt: TGTGCCAGCAGTTACGGAACTAGCGGGGGACCATTTAGCTCCTACAATGAGCAGTTCTTC; cdr3_aa: CASSYGTSGGPFSSYNEQFF
j_call: TRBJ1-2; clone_size: .; d_call: .; v_call: TRBV28; cdr3_nt: TGTGCCAGCAGACCGGACAGTGGCTACACCTTC; cdr3_aa: CASRPDSGYTF
j_call: TRBJ1-2; clone_size: many; d_call: .; v_call: TRBV20-1; cdr3_nt: TGCAGTGCTAGAGTGCAGGAAAACTATGGCTACACCTTC; cdr3_aa: CSARVQENYGYTF
j_call: TRBJ1-1; clone_size: many; d_call: .; v_call: TRBV9; cdr3_nt: TGTGCCAGCAGCGTAGACGGCGGAAGCACTGAAGCTTTCTTT; cdr3_aa: CASSVDGGSTEAFF
j_call: TRBJ2-5; clone_size: .; d_call: .; v_call: TRBV28; cdr3_nt: TGTGCCAGCAGCTCTAGGGGCTGGGTAGAGACCCAGTACTTC; cdr3_aa: CASSSRGWVETQYF
j_call: TRBJ1-1; clone_size: .; d_call: .; v_call: TRBV28; cdr3_nt: TGTGCCAGCACTACAGGGTCGAACACTGAAGCTTTCTTT; cdr3_aa: CASTTGSNTEAFF
j_call: TRBJ2-1; clone_size: few; d_call: TRBD2; v_call: TRBV29-1; cdr3_nt: TGCAGCGCGGCGGGGGGACGGACGTACAATGAGCAGTTCTTC; cdr3_aa: CSAAGGRTYNEQFF
j_call: TRBJ2-2; clone_size: many; d_call: TRBD2; v_call: TRBV9; cdr3_nt: TGTGCCAGCAGCCCGGGGCGGGGGACGAACACCGGGGAGCTGTTTTTT; cdr3_aa: CASSPGRGTNTGELFF
j_call: TRBJ2-3; clone_size: many; d_call: .; v_call: TRBV7-9; cdr3_nt: TGTGCCAGCAGCTTAGCGAACAAGCCAGATACGCAGTATTTT; cdr3_aa: CASSLANKPDTQYF
j_call: TRBJ1-2; clone_size: few; d_call: .; v_call: TRBV7-2; cdr3_nt: TGTGCCAGCAGCTTAACAGACTATGGCTACACCTTC; cdr3_aa: CASSLTDYGYTF
j_call: TRBJ2-3; clone_size: .; d_call: .; v_call: TRBV28; cdr3_nt: TGTGCCAGCAGTTTACTCGTCCCAACGGGGAGCGTACCAACTAGCACAGATACGCAGTATTTT; cdr3_aa: CASSLLVPTGSVPTSTDTQYF
j_call: TRBJ2-3; clone_size: .; d_call: TRBD2; v_call: TRBV4-2; cdr3_nt: TGTGCCAGCAGCCAAGATCCTAGCGGGAGTCTAGATACGCAGTATTTT; cdr3_aa: CASSQDPSGSLDTQYF
j_call: TRBJ2-3; clone_size: few; d_call: TRBD2; v_call: TRBV20-1; cdr3_nt: TGCAGTGCTAGAGTCCTCCGGGGACTAGCCGCGGCAGATACGCAGTATTTT; cdr3_aa: CSARVLRGLAAADTQYF
j_call: TRBJ2-2; clone_size: few; d_call: TRBD1; v_call: TRBV6-1; cdr3_nt: TGTGCCAGCGGTGTAGGACAGGCGAACACCGGGGAGCTGTTTTTT; cdr3_aa: CASGVGQANTGELFF
j_call: TRBJ2-5; clone_size: many; d_call: .; v_call: TRBV4-3; cdr3_nt: TGCGCCAGCAGCCAAGTGCGGGGCCAAGAGACCCAGTACTTC; cdr3_aa: CASSQVRGQETQYF
j_call: TRBJ1-1; clone_size: .; d_call: .; v_call: TRBV7-2; cdr3_nt: TGTGCCAGCAGCTTAGTTTTGGGTACAAACACTGAAGCTTTCTTT; cdr3_aa: CASSLVLGTNTEAFF
j_call: TRBJ2-1; clone_size: many; d_call: .; v_call: TRBV7-8; cdr3_nt: TGTGCCAGCAGCCCATCGGAGTTCTTC; cdr3_aa: CASSPSEFF
j_call: TRBJ1-6; clone_size: many; d_call: .; v_call: TRBV11-2; cdr3_nt: TGTGCCAGCAGCTTTACGACGGGGCACAATTCACCCCTCCACTTT; cdr3_aa: CASSFTTGHNSPLHF
j_call: TRBJ1-2; clone_size: .; d_call: .; v_call: TRBV7-8; cdr3_nt: TGTGCCAGCAGCTTTGCAGGGTCCTATGGCTACACCTTC; cdr3_aa: CASSFAGSYGYTF
j_call: TRBJ1-2; clone_size: few; d_call: TRBD1; v_call: TRBV4-3; cdr3_nt: TGCGCCAGCAGCCAAGAGGGTACGGGACAGAACTATGGCTACACCTTC; cdr3_aa: CASSQEGTGQNYGYTF
j_call: TRBJ1-1; clone_size: .; d_call: TRBD1; v_call: TRBV6-5; cdr3_nt: TGTGCCAGCAGTTACTCCCCCCTGACAGGGAGGGTCGCTGAAGCTTTCTTT; cdr3_aa: CASSYSPLTGRVAEAFF
j_call: TRBJ1-2; clone_size: .; d_call: .; v_call: TRBV7-8; cdr3_nt: TGTGCCAGCGGGCTCCCGGGGGGAAATGGCTACACCTTC; cdr3_aa: CASGLPGGNGYTF
j_call: TRBJ2-7; clone_size: many; d_call: TRBD1; v_call: TRBV5-6; cdr3_nt: TGTGCCAGCAGCCGAAAGGACAGGGTATTCGAGCAGTACTTC; cdr3_aa: CASSRKDRVFEQYF
j_call: TRBJ2-3; clone_size: few; d_call: .; v_call: TRBV9; cdr3_nt: TGTGCCAGCAGCGTAGCCCCAGGCGCATTTAGCACAGATACGCAGTATTTT; cdr3_aa: CASSVAPGAFSTDTQYF
j_call: TRBJ1-2; clone_size: many; d_call: .; v_call: TRBV2; cdr3_nt: TGTGCCAGCAGTGAATGGAATCAGGGAGACTATGGCTACACCTTC; cdr3_aa: CASSEWNQGDYGYTF
j_call: TRBJ2-3; clone_size: .; d_call: TRBD2; v_call: TRBV5-6; cdr3_nt: TGTGCCAGCAGCACCCTCTCCTGGACTAGCGGGGGTCCAGATACGCAGTATTTT; cdr3_aa: CASSTLSWTSGGPDTQYF
j_call: TRBJ1-2; clone_size: few; d_call: TRBD1; v_call: TRBV2; cdr3_nt: TGTGCCAGCAGAAGGGGGGACAGGCCAAGGGATGGCTACACCTTC; cdr3_aa: CASRRGDRPRDGYTF
j_call: TRBJ2-7; clone_size: .; d_call: .; v_call: TRBV20-1; cdr3_nt: TGCAGTGCTAGGAGGCAGGGCCACGAGCAGTACTTC; cdr3_aa: CSARRQGHEQYF
j_call: TRBJ2-1; clone_size: many; d_call: .; v_call: TRBV20-1; cdr3_nt: TGCAGTGCTAGAGTGAACTCGGGGGCATACAATGAGCAGTTCTTC; cdr3_aa: CSARVNSGAYNEQFF
j_call: TRBJ2-1; clone_size: .; d_call: TRBD2; v_call: TRBV11-1; cdr3_nt: TGTGCCAGCAGCTCGGGACTAGCGGGAGGGCCACGTTACAATGAGCAGTTCTTC; cdr3_aa: CASSSGLAGGPRYNEQFF
j_call: TRBJ1-2; clone_size: many; d_call: .; v_call: TRBV5-6; cdr3_nt: TGTGCCAGCAGCCTAGGGGGACGTGCTACAGGTTATGGCTACACCTTC; cdr3_aa: CASSLGGRATGYGYTF
j_call: TRBJ2-3; clone_size: many; d_call: .; v_call: TRBV12-3/TRBV12-4; cdr3_nt: TGTGCCAGCAGTCCACTGGGGGGTTCCCATCTAGCAGATACGCAGTATTTT; cdr3_aa: CASSPLGGSHLADTQYF